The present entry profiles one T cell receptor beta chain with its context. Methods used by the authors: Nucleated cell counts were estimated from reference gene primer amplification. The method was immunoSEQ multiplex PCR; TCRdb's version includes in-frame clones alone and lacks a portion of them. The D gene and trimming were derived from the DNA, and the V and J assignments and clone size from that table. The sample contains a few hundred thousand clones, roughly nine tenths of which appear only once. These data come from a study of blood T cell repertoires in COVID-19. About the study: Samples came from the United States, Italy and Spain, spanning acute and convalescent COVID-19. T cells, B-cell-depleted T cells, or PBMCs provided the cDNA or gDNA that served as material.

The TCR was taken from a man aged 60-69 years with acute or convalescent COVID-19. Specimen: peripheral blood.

The CDR3 DNA is TGTGCCAGCAGTTACTCGGGGGGAGTGGGTCAGCCCCAGCATTTT. The encoded protein is CASSYSGGVGQPQHF. V usage is TRBV6-2 or TRBV6-3 and J usage is TRBJ1-5, with D possibly being TRBD1 (5 bases). CDR1 is MNHEY and CDR2 is SVGEGT in the germline V gene. Trimming removed 0 bases at V and 6 bases at J, with 12 bases between. This CDR3 contains 15 residues.